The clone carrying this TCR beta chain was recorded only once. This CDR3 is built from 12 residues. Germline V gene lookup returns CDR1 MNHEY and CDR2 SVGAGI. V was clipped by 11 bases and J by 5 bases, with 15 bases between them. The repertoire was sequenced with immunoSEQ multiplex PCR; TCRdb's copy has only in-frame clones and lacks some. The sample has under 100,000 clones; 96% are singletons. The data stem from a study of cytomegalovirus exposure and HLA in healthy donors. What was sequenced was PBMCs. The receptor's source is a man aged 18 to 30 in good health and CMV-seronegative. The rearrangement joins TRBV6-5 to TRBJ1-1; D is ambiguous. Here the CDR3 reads CAVRVPGTEAFF. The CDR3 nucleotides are TGTGCCGTCCGGGTTCCCGGGACTGAAGCTTTCTTT.